This is a list of T cell receptor beta chains from one sample in a study of blood T cells in healthy people across ages. TCRdb re-analysed the 5' RACE reads in MiXCR, keeping a single row per CDR3 protein. The data hold 1 million or so distinct CDR3 sequences, with over 35% observed a single time. The sequenced sample was blood. The receptors were sampled from a woman aged 55-69 years in good health. CDR3s include the opening cysteine and the closing phenylalanine or tryptophan. Some rows mark clone size as missing; the rest say once, few, many or name a class of expanded clone.

size: -
V: TRBV5-8
J: TRBJ1-6
CDR3: CASSTGAPRNNSPLHF

size: -
V: TRBV7-6
J: TRBJ2-7
CDR3: CASSPRARSYEQYF

size: -
V: TRBV2
J: TRBJ2-1
CDR3: CASLPTSGRAGNEQFF

size: few
V: TRBV14
J: TRBJ1-2
CDR3: CASSQTQGSYGYTF

size: few
V: TRBV25-1
J: TRBJ2-7
CDR3: CASSEFGGQGIYEQYF

size: few
V: TRBV27
J: TRBJ1-1
CDR3: CASSSGTGRSPLNTEAFF

size: many
V: TRBV5-6
J: TRBJ1-4
CDR3: CASSLGGEKLFF

size: -
V: TRBV27
J: TRBJ1-2
CDR3: CASSQRRQTGYGIVYGYTF

size: many
V: TRBV12-3/TRBV12-4
J: TRBJ2-7
CDR3: CASSFRAAYEQYF

size: once
V: TRBV3-1
J: TRBJ2-7
CDR3: CASSQVGAASYEQYF

size: -
V: TRBV24-1
J: TRBJ2-7
CDR3: CATSDFSPFEWTAYEQYF

size: -
V: TRBV7-9
J: -
CDR3: CASSLEESDEQYF

size: -
V: TRBV7-9
J: TRBJ2-1
CDR3: CASSSDKVRVSWEQFF

size: -
V: TRBV10-3
J: -
CDR3: CAISDRGRGLCEQYF

size: few
V: TRBV9
J: TRBJ2-1
CDR3: CASSLSGGHREQFF

size: -
V: TRBV29-1
J: TRBJ2-1
CDR3: CSVEGGGNNEQFF

size: few
V: TRBV27
J: TRBJ2-7
CDR3: CASSLSDSSSYEQYF